This T cell receptor beta chain was observed in a study of blood T cells in healthy people across ages. Together with a sample-barcoded 5' primer, a J-beta primer mix was included in a second PCR lasting about 7 to 11 cycles. The template-switch adaptor, which had 12 random nucleotides, put a tag on each cDNA molecule. Every individual sample yielded 2.5 million or more paired-end reads (each containing CDR3). TCRdb reanalysed the 5' RACE reads using MiXCR and keeps one entry per CDR3 protein. Of 650,000 to 700,000 distinct CDR3 sequences in the sample, over 40% are singletons; the top ten hold approximately 15%. Extraction yielded at least 6 micrograms of total RNA per sample. Many counts were recorded for this clonotype. The TCR originated in an elderly woman in good health. Source material: blood.

CDR3 nucleotide sequence: TGCAGTGCTAGTCCGTCTCCCAGGCGGGAGACCCAGTACTTC. Encoded protein: CSASPSPRRETQYF. This chain connects TRBV20-1 to TRBJ2-5; D not certain. Germline V lookup: CDR1 DFQATT, CDR2 SNEGSKA (reference sequence). CDR3 length: 14 amino acids. Trimming cost V 3 bases and J 5 bases, with 16 bases left between them.